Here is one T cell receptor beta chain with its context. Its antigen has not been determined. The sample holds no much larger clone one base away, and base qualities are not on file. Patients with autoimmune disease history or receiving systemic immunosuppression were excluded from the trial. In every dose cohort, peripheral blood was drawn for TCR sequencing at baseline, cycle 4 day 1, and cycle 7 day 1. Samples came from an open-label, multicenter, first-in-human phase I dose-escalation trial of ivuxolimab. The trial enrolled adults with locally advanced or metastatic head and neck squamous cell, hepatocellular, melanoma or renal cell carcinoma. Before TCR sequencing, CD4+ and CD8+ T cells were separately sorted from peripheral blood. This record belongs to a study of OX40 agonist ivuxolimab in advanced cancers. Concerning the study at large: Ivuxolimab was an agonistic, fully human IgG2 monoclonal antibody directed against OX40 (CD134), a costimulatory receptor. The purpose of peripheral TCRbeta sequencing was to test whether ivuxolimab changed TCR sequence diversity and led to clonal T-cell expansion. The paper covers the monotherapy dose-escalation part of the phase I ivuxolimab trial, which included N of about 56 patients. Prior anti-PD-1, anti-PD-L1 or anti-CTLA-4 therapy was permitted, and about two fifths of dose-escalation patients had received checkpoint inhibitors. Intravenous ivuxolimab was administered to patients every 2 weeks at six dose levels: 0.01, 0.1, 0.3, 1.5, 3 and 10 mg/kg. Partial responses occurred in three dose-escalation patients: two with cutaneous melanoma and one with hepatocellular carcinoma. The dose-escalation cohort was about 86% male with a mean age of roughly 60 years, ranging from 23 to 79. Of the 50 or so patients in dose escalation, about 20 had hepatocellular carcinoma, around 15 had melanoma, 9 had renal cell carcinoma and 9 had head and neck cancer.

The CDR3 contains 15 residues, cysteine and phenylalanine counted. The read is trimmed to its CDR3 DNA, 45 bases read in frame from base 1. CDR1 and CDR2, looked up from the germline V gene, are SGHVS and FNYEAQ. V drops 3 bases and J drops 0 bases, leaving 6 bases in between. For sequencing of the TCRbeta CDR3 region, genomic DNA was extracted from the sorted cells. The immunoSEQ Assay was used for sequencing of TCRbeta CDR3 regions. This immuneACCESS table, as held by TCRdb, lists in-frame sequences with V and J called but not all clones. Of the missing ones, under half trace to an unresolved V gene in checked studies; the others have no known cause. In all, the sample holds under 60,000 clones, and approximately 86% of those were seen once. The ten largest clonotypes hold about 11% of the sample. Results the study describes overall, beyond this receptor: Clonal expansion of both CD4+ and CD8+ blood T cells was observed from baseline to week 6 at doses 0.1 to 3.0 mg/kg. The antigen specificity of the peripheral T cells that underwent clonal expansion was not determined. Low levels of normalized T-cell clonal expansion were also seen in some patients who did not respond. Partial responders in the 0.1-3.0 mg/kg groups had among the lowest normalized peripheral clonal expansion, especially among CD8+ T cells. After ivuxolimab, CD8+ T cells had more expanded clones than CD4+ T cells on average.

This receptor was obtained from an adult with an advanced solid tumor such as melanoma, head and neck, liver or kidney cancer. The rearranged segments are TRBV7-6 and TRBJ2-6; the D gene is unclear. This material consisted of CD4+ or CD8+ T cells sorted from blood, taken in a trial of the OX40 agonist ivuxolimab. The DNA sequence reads TGTGCCAGCAGCTTGATTTTCTCTGGGGCCAACGTCCTGACTTTC. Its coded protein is CASSLIFSGANVLTF.